This TCR beta chain appears in the sequencing data of a study of T cell responses to AZD1222 COVID-19 vaccine. V trimming: 3 bases; J trimming: 8 bases; junction bases outside the gene matches: 9. The germline CDR1 and CDR2 sequences are SGHTA and FQGNSA. The CDR3 has 15 residues. Findings and caveats of the study: Researchers took repertoire samples only after the peak T cell response had come.

Measured with immunoSEQ multiplex PCR; TCRdb has only the in-frame clones, and not every one. Seen here are around 120,000 clones, 70% to 90% observed once, and the top ten hold over 3%. A word on this clone: What it binds is not known.

The TCR originated in an adult in good health. The specimen comprised peripheral blood, sampled on day 0 of AZD1222 vaccination. J is TRBJ1-2 and V is TRBV7-2, with TRBD1 matching over 10 bases. In DNA, the CDR3 is TGTGCCAGCAGCTTCCCGGGACAGGGGTCGTCCGGCTACACCTTC. This gives the protein CASSFPGQGSSGYTF.